The 30 T cell receptor beta chains reported below all come from one sample, sequenced in a study of blood T cell repertoires in COVID-19. Profiling relied on immunoSEQ multiplex PCR, and the TCRdb table lists in-frame clones only, not all of them. This table has roughly 290,000 clones, 70% to 90% appearing once. Sequencing input: PBMCs or T cells enriched from blood (not recorded which). The origin of the receptors is a young woman who had recovered from COVID-19.

This clone showed up just a few times. CDR3 DNA: TGTGCCTGGAGTTTAGGACAGGGAGGATCACCCCTCCACTTT. It yields the protein CAWSLGQGGSPLHF. The rearrangement links TRBV30 to TRBJ1-6; TRBD1 matches at 8 bases. With V trimmed by 2 bases and J by 10 bases, 7 bases remained unmatched. This CDR3 has 14 amino acids. Germline CDR1 GTSNPN, CDR2 SVGIG (reference sequence).

This rearrangement joins TRBV7-6 to TRBJ2-1, with TRBD2 identical over 10 bases. The CDR3 has 15 amino acids. Germline-derived CDR1 and CDR2 are SGHVS and FNYEAQ. Trimming took 4 bases from V and 6 from J; bases not matched to a gene: 6. The CDR3 coding sequence is TGTGCCAGCAGCTCCCTAGCGGGAGAGTCCAATGAGCAGTTCTTC. Amino acid sequence: CASSSLAGESNEQFF.

This rearrangement joins TRBV12-3 or TRBV12-4 to TRBJ2-7, with D uncertain. Trimming left V 3 bases short and J 6 bases short, with 6 bases between. The CDR3 extends over 11 amino acids. This CDR3 reads CASSFSREQYF. The CDR3 DNA sequence: TGTGCCAGCAGTTTTTCCCGCGAGCAGTACTTC.

This clone has a handful of counts. The chain has TRBV5-1 and TRBJ2-7; 11 nucleotides align to TRBD1. The CDR3 sequence is 15 residues long. CDR1 and CDR2 from the germline V gene are SGHRS and YFSETQ. With 1 base clipped from V and 3 bases from J, the junction kept 3 bases outside the gene matches. CDR3 residues: CASSLYGTGGYEQYF. DNA of the CDR3: TGCGCCAGCAGCTTGTACGGGACAGGGGGCTACGAGCAGTACTTC. The variable domain in full, with the rest retrieved from reference TRBV5-1 and TRBJ2-7, is KAGVTQTPRYLIKTRGQQVTLSCSPISGHRSVSWYQQTPGQGLQFLFEYFSETQRNKGNFPGRFSGRQFSNSRSEMNVSTLELGDSALYLCASSLYGTGGYEQYFGPGTRLTVT.

The rearrangement uses TRBV4-1 and TRBJ1-1, with D perhaps TRBD1 (6 bases). With 4 bases removed from V and 0 bases from J, the gap between germline ends came to 21 bases. The CDR3 has 18 residues. Germline CDR1 MGHRA, CDR2 YSYEKL. DNA of the CDR3: TGCGCCAGCAGCCCAGGAGGGGGGGGACACATGGTGAACACTGAAGCTTTCTTT. Translation: CASSPGGGGHMVNTEAFF.

The chain couples TRBV19 to TRBJ2-7, with D possibly being TRBD1 (6 bases). Trimming left V 4 bases short and J 4 bases short, with 23 bases between. In germline, CDR1 is LNHDA, CDR2 SQIVND (reference sequence). This CDR3 spans 17 amino acids. The CDR3 protein is CASSTLGTAGVHYEQYF. Written as DNA, the CDR3 is TGTGCCAGTAGTACCTTGGGGACGGCAGGGGTCCATTACGAGCAGTACTTC.

With respect to this clone: Other nucleotide sequences from this sample produce the same CDR3. The chain has TRBV6-1 and TRBJ1-4, with D possibly being TRBD1 (5 bases). Trimming left V 1 base short and J 5 bases short, with 8 bases between. The germline gives CDR1 MNHNS, CDR2 SASEGT. The CDR3 totals 14 residues. CDR3 sequence: CASSEGGGNEKLFF. CDR3 sequence (DNA): TGTGCCAGCAGTGAAGGGGGGGGAAATGAAAAACTGTTTTTT.

There are a few counts of this clone. The chain links TRBV12-3 or TRBV12-4 to TRBJ2-5; 8 bases map to TRBD1. This CDR3 contains 13 residues. Trimming cost V 5 bases and J 5 bases; bases outside gene matches: 4. CDR3 sequence: CASSQGAQETQYF. The CDR3 region has the DNA TGTGCCAGCAGTCAGGGGGCGCAGGAGACCCAGTACTTC.

This chain connects TRBV3-1 (or the pseudogene TRBV3-2) to TRBJ1-5, with D unresolved. V was trimmed by 2 bases and J by 1 base, leaving 3 bases between them. The CDR3 totals 13 residues. The germline V gene encodes CDR1 LGHDT and CDR2 YNNKEL (reference sequence). In DNA, the CDR3 is TGTGCCAGCAGCCAACAAAGCAATCAGCCCCAGCATTTT. It specifies CASSQQSNQPQHF.

The genes are TRBV9 and TRBJ1-6, with D possibly TRBD1 on 5 matching bases. The CDR3 extends over 14 amino acids. V lost 5 bases, J lost 6 bases, and 12 bases lay in between. Germline lookup yields CDR1 SGDLS and CDR2 YYNGEE. The CDR3 DNA follows: TGTGCCAGCAGTGCGGGACTTACTAATTCACCCCTCCACTTT. This codes for CASSAGLTNSPLHF.

The chain couples TRBV27 to TRBJ1-2; D may be TRBD1 (6 bases). This CDR3 is built from 14 residues. Germline assignment: CDR1 MNHEY and CDR2 SMNVEV (reference sequence). Deletions cut 5 bases from V and 0 bases from J, with 10 bases between. CDR3 sequence (DNA): TGTGCCAGCAGTGCGACAGGAACTAACTATGGCTACACCTTC. It encodes CASSATGTNYGYTF.

This chain uses TRBV30 with TRBJ1-2; TRBD1 matches 7 bases. The junction had 1 base not matched to a gene; V was cut back by 3 bases and J by 3 bases. The CDR3 extends over 12 amino acids. CDR1 GTSNPN and CDR2 SVGIG come from the germline V gene (reference sequence). CDR3 in amino acids: CAWRQGYYGYTF. The CDR3 DNA follows: TGTGCCTGGAGACAGGGGTACTATGGCTACACCTTC.

The V gene is TRBV28, the J gene TRBJ2-7; no definite D call. Deletions cut 5 bases from V and 0 bases from J, with 8 bases between. The length of the CDR3 is 13 residues. Germline V CDR1 and CDR2: MDHEN, SYDVKM. The CDR3 DNA sequence: TGTGCCAGCAGTGGCGGTAGCTCCTACGAGCAGTACTTC. This gives the protein CASSGGSSYEQYF.

This clone was seen just once. The chain couples TRBV21-1 to TRBJ2-1; TRBD2 is the table's D call, not checked against the DNA. TRBV21-1 is listed as a pseudogene. This CDR3 spans 17 amino acids. CDR3 sequence (DNA): TGTGCCAGCAGCAAAGCCCCAGCGGTAAGCTCCTACAATGAGCAGTTCTTC. Protein product: CASSKAPAVSSYNEQFF.

This chain uses TRBV15 with TRBJ2-3; D unclear. The CDR3 loop spans 12 amino acids. Looked up from germline, CDR1 is LNHNV and CDR2 is YYDKDF (reference sequence). V lost 5 bases to trimming and J lost 2 bases, with 5 bases between them. The CDR3 loop reads CATSLATDTQYF. The CDR3, as DNA: TGTGCCACCAGCCTGGCCACAGATACGCAGTATTTT.

The chain joins TRBV7-9 to TRBJ1-1; the D gene is possibly TRBD1 (5 bases). In germline, CDR1 is SEHNR, CDR2 FQNEAQ (reference sequence). V was pared by 7 bases and J by 2 bases, with 11 bases between. This CDR3 spans 13 amino acids. The DNA of the CDR3 is TGTGCCAGCACCCCCAGGGTCAACACTGAAGCTTTCTTT. Its protein is CASTPRVNTEAFF.

The V gene is TRBV9, the J gene TRBJ2-7; 10 positions agree with TRBD1. Germline CDR1 reads SGDLS; CDR2 reads YYNGEE. CDR3 length: 14 amino acids. V lost 3 bases to trimming and J lost 5 bases; unmatched junction nucleotides: 5. The CDR3 coding sequence is TGTGCCAGCAGCGCCGGACAGGGGGTAGACGAGCAGTACTTC. It specifies CASSAGQGVDEQYF.

The chain links TRBV4-1 to TRBJ2-7, with D uncertain. The ends were cut back, 0 bases at V and 7 bases at J, with 22 bases in the middle. The CDR3 runs to 17 residues. In germline, CDR1 is MGHRA, CDR2 YSYEKL. The CDR3 nucleotides are TGCGCCAGCAGCCAAGAAGTATCCCTCCGATTGATGAGAGAGCAGTACTTC. The encoded protein is CASSQEVSLRLMREQYF.

This rearrangement joins TRBV5-1 to TRBJ1-2; a weak D match, TRBD1 (5 bases). With 4 bases removed from V and 4 bases from J, the gap between germline ends came to 8 bases. CDR1 and CDR2 (germline): SGHRS, YFSETQ. The CDR3 is made up of 12 amino acids. CDR3 nucleotides: TGCGCCAGCAGCCCAGGGTCCTATGGCTACACCTTC. This sequence encodes CASSPGSYGYTF.

This clone was seen only a few times. The rearrangement links TRBV27 to TRBJ2-2; maybe TRBD1 (5 bases). Germline CDR1 reads MNHEY; CDR2 reads SMNVEV (reference sequence). This CDR3 has 17 residues. V shed 5 bases and J shed 2 bases, with 18 bases lying between them. CDR3 sequence: CASSRNRQNLNTGELFF. The CDR3 bases are TGTGCCAGCAGTCGCAACCGACAGAACTTAAACACCGGGGAGCTGTTTTTT.

CDR3 protein: CASSQAGIGSYNEQFF. Written as DNA, the CDR3 is TGCGCCAGCAGCCAAGCGGGGATCGGCTCCTACAATGAGCAGTTCTTC. The rearrangement joins TRBV4-1 to TRBJ2-1; weak D call: TRBD2 (5 bases). The CDR3 has 16 amino acids. V was trimmed by 1 base and J by 0 bases, leaving 10 bases between them. Germline values: CDR1 MGHRA, CDR2 YSYEKL.

The genes are TRBV15 and TRBJ2-2, with no clear D. V shed 1 base and J shed 4 bases, with 13 bases lying between them. Germline-derived CDR1 and CDR2 are LNHNV and YYDKDF (reference sequence). The CDR3 consists of 16 residues. CDR3 DNA: TGTGCCACCAGCAGAGTCGTGAGTAGTGGCACCGGGGAGCTGTTTTTT. Protein sequence: CATSRVVSSGTGELFF.

This chain joins TRBV5-1 and TRBJ2-5; 10 nucleotides agree with TRBD2. In germline, CDR1 is SGHRS, CDR2 YFSETQ. The CDR3 has 17 residues. V shed 3 bases and J 2 bases; nucleotides not matched to a gene: 10. CDR3 sequence (DNA): TGCGCCAGCAGCTCGACCTGGGGTAGCGGGAGGCAAGAGACCCAGTACTTC. This encodes CASSSTWGSGRQETQYF.

This chain joins TRBV28 and TRBJ2-1, with 10 bases matching TRBD2. Germline CDR1 is MDHEN and CDR2 is SYDVKM. The V gene end was trimmed by 2 bases and the J gene end by 10 bases; junction bases not matched to a gene: 17. CDR3 length equals 18 residues. Here the CDR3 reads CASSLTGTSDPQMGEQFF. DNA for the CDR3: TGTGCCAGCAGTTTAACAGGGACTAGCGATCCCCAGATGGGAGAGCAGTTCTTC.

This rearrangement joins TRBV9 to TRBJ1-1; 7 nucleotides line up with TRBD1. Trimming at V came to 3 bases and at J to 1 base, leaving 3 bases not matched to a gene. CDR3 size: 14 residues. Germline CDR1 SGDLS, CDR2 YYNGEE. The CDR3 bases are TGTGCCAGCAGCGCAACAGGGGCGAACACTGAAGCTTTCTTT. Its protein is CASSATGANTEAFF.

CDR3 in DNA: TGTGCCACCAGTACCGGGAGAGGGACCTACAATGAGCAGTTCTTC. Translating gives CATSTGRGTYNEQFF. This chain joins TRBV15 and TRBJ2-1; tentatively, D is TRBD2 (6 bases). The CDR3 has 15 residues. CDR1 is LNHNV, CDR2 YYDKDF, per germline (reference sequence). Trimming removed 6 bases from V and 2 bases from J, with 14 bases in between.

The chain is built from TRBV20-1 and TRBJ2-2, with D maybe TRBD2 (6 bases). The CDR3 runs to 13 residues. Trimming took off 3 bases at V and 6 bases at J, with 11 bases between the two ends. The germline V gene encodes CDR1 DFQATT and CDR2 SNEGSKA (reference sequence). The CDR3 sequence is CSASRLVPGELFF. For the CDR3, the DNA is TGCAGTGCTAGTCGACTAGTACCCGGGGAGCTGTTTTTT.

The chain couples TRBV7-9 to TRBJ2-5, with 7 bases identical to TRBD2. V lost 0 bases, J lost 5 bases, and 9 bases stayed unmatched. CDR1 and CDR2 (germline): SEHNR, FQNEAQ (reference sequence). This CDR3 is 16 amino acids long. DNA for the CDR3: TGTGCCAGCAGCTTAGCGTTGCAGCGGGGCGGGGAGACCCAGTACTTC. It codes for CASSLALQRGGETQYF.

The chain is built from TRBV6-5 and TRBJ2-7; TRBD1 agrees at 9 bases. The V gene's germline CDR1 is MNHEY and CDR2 SVGAGI. The length of the CDR3 is 14 residues. Unmatched junction bases numbered 5, after V lost 6 bases and J lost 2 bases. CDR3 in amino acids: CASRDRGSAYEQYF. The DNA for the CDR3 is TGTGCCAGCAGGGACAGGGGATCGGCCTACGAGCAGTACTTC.

Here the CDR3 reads CASSQEAGTGGKTEAFF. The CDR3 nucleotides read TGTGCCAGCAGCCAAGAGGCTGGGACAGGGGGCAAGACTGAAGCTTTCTTT. The chain uses TRBV9 and TRBJ1-1; TRBD1 agrees at 12 bases. The V segment lost 4 bases and the J segment 5 bases; nucleotides outside the gene matches: 12. This CDR3 region has 17 residues. Germline loops: CDR1 SGDLS, CDR2 YYNGEE.